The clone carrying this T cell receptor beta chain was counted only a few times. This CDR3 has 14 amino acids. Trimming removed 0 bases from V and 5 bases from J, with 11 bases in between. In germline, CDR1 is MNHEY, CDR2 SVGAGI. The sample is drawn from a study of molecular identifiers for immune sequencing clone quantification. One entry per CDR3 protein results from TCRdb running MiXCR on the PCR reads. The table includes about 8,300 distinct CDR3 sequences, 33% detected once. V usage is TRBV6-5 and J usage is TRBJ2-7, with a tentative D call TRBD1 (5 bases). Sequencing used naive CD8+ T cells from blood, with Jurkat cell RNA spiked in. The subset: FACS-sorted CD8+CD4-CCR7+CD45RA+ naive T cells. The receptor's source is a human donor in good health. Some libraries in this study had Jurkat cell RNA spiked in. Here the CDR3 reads CASSYSRVKDEQYF. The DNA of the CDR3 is TGTGCCAGCAGTTACTCCAGGGTTAAGGACGAGCAGTACTTC.